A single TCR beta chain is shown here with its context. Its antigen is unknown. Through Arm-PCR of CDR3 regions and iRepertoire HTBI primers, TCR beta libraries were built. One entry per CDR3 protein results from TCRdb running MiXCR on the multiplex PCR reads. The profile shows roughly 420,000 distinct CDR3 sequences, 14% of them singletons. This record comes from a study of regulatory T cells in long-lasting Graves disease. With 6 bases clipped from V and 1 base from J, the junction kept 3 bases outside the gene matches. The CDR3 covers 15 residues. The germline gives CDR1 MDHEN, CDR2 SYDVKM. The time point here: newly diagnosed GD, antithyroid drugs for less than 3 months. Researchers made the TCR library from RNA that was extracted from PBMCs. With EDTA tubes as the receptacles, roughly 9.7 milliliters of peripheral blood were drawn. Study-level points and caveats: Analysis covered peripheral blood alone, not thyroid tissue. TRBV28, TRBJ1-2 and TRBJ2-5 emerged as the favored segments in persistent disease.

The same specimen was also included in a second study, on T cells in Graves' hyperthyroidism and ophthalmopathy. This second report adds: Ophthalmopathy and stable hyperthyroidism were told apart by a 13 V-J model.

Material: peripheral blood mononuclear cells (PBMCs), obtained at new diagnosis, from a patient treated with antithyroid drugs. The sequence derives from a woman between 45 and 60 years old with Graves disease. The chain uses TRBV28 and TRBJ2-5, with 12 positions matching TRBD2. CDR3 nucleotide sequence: TGTGCCAGCAGGGTACTAGCGGGAGGCCAAGAGACCCAGTACTTC. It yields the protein CASRVLAGGQETQYF.